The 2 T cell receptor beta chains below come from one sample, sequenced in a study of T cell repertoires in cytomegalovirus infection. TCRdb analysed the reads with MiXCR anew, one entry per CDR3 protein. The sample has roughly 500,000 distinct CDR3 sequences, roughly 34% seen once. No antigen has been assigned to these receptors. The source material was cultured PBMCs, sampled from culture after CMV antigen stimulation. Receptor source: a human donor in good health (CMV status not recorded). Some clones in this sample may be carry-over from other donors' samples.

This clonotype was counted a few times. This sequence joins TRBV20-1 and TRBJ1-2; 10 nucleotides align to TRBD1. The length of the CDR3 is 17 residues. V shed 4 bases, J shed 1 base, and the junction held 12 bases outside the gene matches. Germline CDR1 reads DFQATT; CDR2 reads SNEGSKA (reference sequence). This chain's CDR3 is CSAKAPTGGSINYGYTF. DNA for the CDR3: TGCAGTGCTAAGGCTCCGACAGGGGGCTCAATTAACTATGGCTACACCTTC.

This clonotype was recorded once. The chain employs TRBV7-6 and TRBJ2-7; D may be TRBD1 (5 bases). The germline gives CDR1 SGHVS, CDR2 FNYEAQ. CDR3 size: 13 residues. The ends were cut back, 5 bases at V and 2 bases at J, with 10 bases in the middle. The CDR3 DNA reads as TGTGCCAGCAGCCAAGGACACACCTACGAGCAGTACTTC. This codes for CASSQGHTYEQYF.